The rows below give T cell receptor beta chains drawn from one sample of a study of blood T cell repertoires in COVID-19. TCRdb's copy holds only in-frame clones and misses some; the assay was immunoSEQ multiplex PCR. The sample has under 200,000 clones, about 85% seen once. The sequencing input was peripheral blood. The receptor set was obtained from a woman of 80 years or more with acute or convalescent COVID-19. The CDR3 runs from the conserved cysteine through the conserved F or W. Fields, in order: clone size, D gene, V gene, J gene, CDR3 protein, CDR3 DNA. The D gene is left open where the match is weak. Not every row has a clone size; where given, it reads once, few, many or a size class.

clone_size: few; d_call: -; v_call: TRBV10-1; j_call: TRBJ1-5; cdr3_aa: CASSEIRGAPQHF; cdr3_nt: TGCGCCAGCAGTGAGATCCGGGGGGCTCCCCAGCATTTT
clone_size: -; d_call: -; v_call: TRBV12-3/TRBV12-4; j_call: TRBJ2-3; cdr3_aa: CASSFSIIVAQYF; cdr3_nt: TGTGCCAGCAGTTTTTCCATAATAGTAGCACAGTATTTT
clone_size: -; d_call: TRBD1; v_call: TRBV5-1; j_call: TRBJ1-4; cdr3_aa: CASSFDRGGNEKLFF; cdr3_nt: TGCGCCAGCAGCTTCGACAGGGGAGGTAATGAAAAACTGTTTTTT
clone_size: -; d_call: TRBD1; v_call: TRBV5-8; j_call: TRBJ1-1; cdr3_aa: CASSPLQGIWTEAFF; cdr3_nt: TGTGCCAGCAGCCCCCTACAGGGGATTTGGACTGAAGCTTTCTTT
clone_size: -; d_call: TRBD1; v_call: TRBV12-3/TRBV12-4; j_call: TRBJ1-4; cdr3_aa: CASSQRDRGPFF; cdr3_nt: TGTGCCAGCAGTCAACGGGACAGGGGGCCGTTTTTT
clone_size: -; d_call: TRBD1; v_call: TRBV6-5; j_call: TRBJ1-5; cdr3_aa: CASRTGSNQPQHF; cdr3_nt: TGTGCCAGCCGGACAGGGAGCAATCAGCCCCAGCATTTT
clone_size: -; d_call: TRBD1; v_call: TRBV5-5; j_call: TRBJ2-7; cdr3_aa: CASSLGGQLSYEQYF; cdr3_nt: TGTGCCAGCAGCTTGGGGGGACAGCTTTCCTACGAGCAGTACTTC
clone_size: -; d_call: TRBD1; v_call: TRBV4-1; j_call: TRBJ2-7; cdr3_aa: CASSQRPGQGSYEQYF; cdr3_nt: TGCGCCAGCAGCCAACGCCCGGGACAGGGGTCCTACGAGCAGTACTTC
clone_size: -; d_call: -; v_call: TRBV10-3; j_call: TRBJ1-6; cdr3_aa: CAIRDTAGVGYSPLHF; cdr3_nt: TGTGCCATCAGGGATACCGCCGGGGTTGGGTATTCACCCCTCCACTTT
clone_size: -; d_call: TRBD2; v_call: TRBV27; j_call: TRBJ2-7; cdr3_aa: CASSLWAGGTYEQYF; cdr3_nt: TGTGCCAGCAGTTTATGGGCGGGGGGGACCTACGAGCAGTACTTC
clone_size: -; d_call: -; v_call: TRBV15; j_call: TRBJ2-5; cdr3_aa: CATSRAPGGETQYF; cdr3_nt: TGTGCCACCAGCAGAGCCCCCGGGGGAGAGACCCAGTACTTC
clone_size: -; d_call: TRBD1; v_call: TRBV9; j_call: TRBJ1-3; cdr3_aa: CASSAITQGAEGNTIYF; cdr3_nt: TGTGCCAGCAGCGCGATCACCCAGGGGGCAGAGGGAAACACCATATATTTT
clone_size: -; d_call: TRBD1; v_call: TRBV27; j_call: TRBJ1-2; cdr3_aa: CASSPERQGKDYGYTF; cdr3_nt: TGTGCCAGCAGTCCCGAAAGACAGGGTAAAGACTATGGCTACACCTTC
clone_size: -; d_call: -; v_call: TRBV7-8; j_call: TRBJ2-7; cdr3_aa: CASSVRGGEQYF; cdr3_nt: TGTGCCAGCAGCGTCAGGGGTGGCGAGCAGTACTTC
clone_size: once; d_call: -; v_call: TRBV5-1; j_call: TRBJ2-1; cdr3_aa: CASSPDRGLGSGRFNEQFF; cdr3_nt: TGCGCCAGCAGCCCGGACAGGGGGCTGGGTAGCGGGAGGTTCAATGAGCAGTTCTTC
clone_size: -; d_call: -; v_call: TRBV7-9; j_call: TRBJ2-3; cdr3_aa: CASSQRGYTDTQYF; cdr3_nt: TGTGCCAGCAGCCAACGGGGGTACACAGATACGCAGTATTTT
clone_size: -; d_call: -; v_call: TRBV7-2; j_call: TRBJ2-5; cdr3_aa: CASSPRGSAETQYF; cdr3_nt: TGTGCCAGCAGCCCCAGGGGCTCGGCAGAGACCCAGTACTTC
clone_size: once; d_call: -; v_call: TRBV21-1; j_call: TRBJ1-2; cdr3_aa: CASSSRRAYGYTF; cdr3_nt: TGTGCCAGCAGCTCCCGCAGGGCCTATGGCTACACCTTC
clone_size: -; d_call: TRBD2; v_call: TRBV5-1; j_call: TRBJ2-2; cdr3_aa: CASSSLPSGSRAGELFF; cdr3_nt: TGCGCCAGCAGCTCCCTCCCTAGCGGGAGTAGGGCCGGGGAGCTGTTTTTT
clone_size: -; d_call: -; v_call: TRBV7-2; j_call: TRBJ1-1; cdr3_aa: CATRQGPRGTEAFF; cdr3_nt: TGTGCCACCCGACAAGGGCCACGGGGGACTGAAGCTTTCTTT
clone_size: -; d_call: -; v_call: TRBV29-1; j_call: TRBJ1-1; cdr3_aa: CSVERGGEAFF; cdr3_nt: TGCAGCGTTGAAAGGGGGGGGGAAGCTTTCTTT
clone_size: -; d_call: TRBD1; v_call: TRBV5-1; j_call: TRBJ1-5; cdr3_aa: CASSLTGVENQPQHF; cdr3_nt: TGCGCCAGCAGCTTGACAGGGGTCGAGAATCAGCCCCAGCATTTT
clone_size: -; d_call: TRBD1; v_call: TRBV7-9; j_call: TRBJ1-1; cdr3_aa: CASSLAVQGARAFF; cdr3_nt: TGTGCCAGCAGCTTAGCAGTACAGGGGGCTAGAGCTTTCTTT
clone_size: few; d_call: -; v_call: TRBV4-2; j_call: TRBJ1-2; cdr3_aa: CASSQEPGVQNYGYTF; cdr3_nt: TGTGCCAGCAGCCAAGAACCGGGGGTTCAGAACTATGGCTACACCTTC
clone_size: -; d_call: -; v_call: TRBV19; j_call: TRBJ1-1; cdr3_aa: CASSTPGLPNTEAFF; cdr3_nt: TGTGCCAGTAGTACCCCGGGACTTCCGAACACTGAAGCTTTCTTT
clone_size: -; d_call: -; v_call: TRBV2; j_call: TRBJ1-5; cdr3_aa: CASSTDISNQPQHF; cdr3_nt: TGTGCCAGCAGCACTGACATAAGCAATCAGCCCCAGCATTTT
clone_size: -; d_call: -; v_call: TRBV6-6; j_call: TRBJ1-5; cdr3_aa: CASSYSPGVENQPQHF; cdr3_nt: TGTGCCAGCAGTTACTCCCCAGGGGTTGAGAATCAGCCCCAGCATTTT
clone_size: -; d_call: -; v_call: TRBV7-9; j_call: TRBJ1-1; cdr3_aa: CASSFFGEAFF; cdr3_nt: TGTGCCAGCAGCTTTTTCGGGGAAGCTTTCTTT
clone_size: -; d_call: -; v_call: TRBV4-3; j_call: TRBJ2-3; cdr3_aa: CASSQDLIQGDTQYF; cdr3_nt: TGCGCCAGCAGCCAAGACCTCATACAGGGAGATACGCAGTATTTT
clone_size: once; d_call: -; v_call: TRBV11-2; j_call: TRBJ1-3; cdr3_aa: CASSLTGTSGNTIYF; cdr3_nt: TGTGCCAGCAGCTTAACAGGGACCTCTGGAAACACCATATATTTT
clone_size: -; d_call: TRBD1; v_call: TRBV11-3; j_call: TRBJ1-2; cdr3_aa: CASSLAKDRAGGYTF; cdr3_nt: TGTGCCAGCAGCTTAGCTAAGGACAGGGCGGGGGGCTACACCTTC
clone_size: -; d_call: -; v_call: TRBV6-5; j_call: TRBJ1-5; cdr3_aa: CASSYEGGQPQHF; cdr3_nt: TGTGCCAGCAGTTACGAAGGAGGTCAGCCCCAGCATTTT
clone_size: -; d_call: TRBD1; v_call: TRBV27; j_call: TRBJ1-4; cdr3_aa: CASSSTGYGSEKLFF; cdr3_nt: TGTGCCAGCAGTTCGACAGGGTACGGAAGTGAAAAACTGTTTTTT
clone_size: -; d_call: TRBD1; v_call: TRBV10-1; j_call: TRBJ1-1; cdr3_aa: CASSPRQGAEVEGENTEAFF; cdr3_nt: TGCGCCAGCAGCCCCCGCCAGGGGGCGGAGGTGGAGGGGGAGAATACTGAAGCTTTCTTT
clone_size: -; d_call: TRBD1; v_call: TRBV6-2/TRBV6-3; j_call: TRBJ2-7; cdr3_aa: CASSFRGYEQYF; cdr3_nt: TGTGCCAGCAGTTTCAGGGGGTACGAGCAGTACTTC
clone_size: -; d_call: -; v_call: TRBV19; j_call: TRBJ2-4; cdr3_aa: CASSKQGFENIQYF; cdr3_nt: TGTGCCAGTAGTAAACAGGGTTTTGAAAACATTCAGTACTTC
clone_size: -; d_call: -; v_call: TRBV10-1; j_call: TRBJ1-1; cdr3_aa: CASSEGRNTEAFF; cdr3_nt: TGCGCCAGCAGTGAGGGGAGGAACACTGAAGCTTTCTTT
clone_size: -; d_call: -; v_call: TRBV13; j_call: TRBJ2-6; cdr3_aa: CASSSQSGSGANVLTF; cdr3_nt: TGTGCCAGCAGCTCGCAATCAGGTTCTGGGGCCAACGTCCTGACTTTC
clone_size: -; d_call: -; v_call: TRBV7-2; j_call: TRBJ1-2; cdr3_aa: CASSHTDSLYGYTF; cdr3_nt: TGTGCCAGCAGCCATACCGACAGCCTCTATGGCTACACCTTC
clone_size: -; d_call: TRBD1; v_call: TRBV29-1; j_call: TRBJ1-1; cdr3_aa: CSVGRTGTEAFF; cdr3_nt: TGCAGCGTTGGCCGGACAGGGACTGAAGCTTTCTTT
clone_size: -; d_call: -; v_call: TRBV7-9; j_call: TRBJ1-1; cdr3_aa: CASSGGTWTTEAFF; cdr3_nt: TGTGCCAGCAGCGGGGGCACATGGACCACTGAAGCTTTCTTT